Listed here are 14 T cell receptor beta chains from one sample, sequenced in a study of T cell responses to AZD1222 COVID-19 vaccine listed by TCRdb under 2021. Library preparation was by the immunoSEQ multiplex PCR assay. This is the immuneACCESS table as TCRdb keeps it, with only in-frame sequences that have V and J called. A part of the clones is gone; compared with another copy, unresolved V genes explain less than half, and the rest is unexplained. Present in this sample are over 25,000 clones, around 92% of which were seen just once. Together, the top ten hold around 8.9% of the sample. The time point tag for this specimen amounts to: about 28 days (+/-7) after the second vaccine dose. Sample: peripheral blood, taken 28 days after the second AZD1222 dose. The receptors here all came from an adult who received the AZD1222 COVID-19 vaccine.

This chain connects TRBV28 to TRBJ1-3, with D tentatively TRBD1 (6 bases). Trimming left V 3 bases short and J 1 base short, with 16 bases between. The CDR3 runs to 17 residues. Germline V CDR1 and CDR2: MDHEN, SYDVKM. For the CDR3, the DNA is TGTGCCAGCAGTTTGGGGGCCACGCCGTCTTCTGGAAACACCATATATTTT. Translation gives CASSLGATPSSGNTIYF.

DNA for the CDR3: TGTGCCAGCAGTGAACGGGTAACTCGAAACACCGGGGAGCTGTTTTTT. This gives the protein CASSERVTRNTGELFF. The rearrangement links TRBV6-1 to TRBJ2-2; D is unclear. CDR3 length: 16 residues. Trimming took 2 bases from V and 2 from J, leaving 12 bases between them. CDR1 and CDR2 (germline): MNHNS, SASEGT.

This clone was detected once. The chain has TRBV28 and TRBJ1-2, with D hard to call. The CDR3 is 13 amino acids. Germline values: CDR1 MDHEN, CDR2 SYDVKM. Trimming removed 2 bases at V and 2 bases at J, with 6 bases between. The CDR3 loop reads CASSLLSNYGYTF. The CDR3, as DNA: TGTGCCAGCAGTTTACTCTCGAACTATGGCTACACCTTC.

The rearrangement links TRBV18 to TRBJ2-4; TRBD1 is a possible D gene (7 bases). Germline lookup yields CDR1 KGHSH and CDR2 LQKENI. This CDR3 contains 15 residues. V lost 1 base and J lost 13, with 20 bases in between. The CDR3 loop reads CASSPLGQFKGRQYF. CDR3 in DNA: TGTGCCAGCTCACCACTGGGACAGTTCAAAGGGAGGCAGTACTTC. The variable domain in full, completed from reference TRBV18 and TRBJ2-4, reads NAGVMQNPRHLVRRRGQEARLRCSPMKGHSHVYWYRQLPEEGLKFMVYLQKENIIDESGMPKERFSAEFPKEGPSILRIQQVVRGDSAAYFCASSPLGQFKGRQYFGAGTRLSVL.

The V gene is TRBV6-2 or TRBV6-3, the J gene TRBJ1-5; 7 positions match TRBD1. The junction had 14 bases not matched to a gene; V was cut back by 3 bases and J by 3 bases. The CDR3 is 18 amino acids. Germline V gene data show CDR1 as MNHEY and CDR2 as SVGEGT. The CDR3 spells CASSYSHEGQLLNQPQHF. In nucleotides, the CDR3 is TGTGCCAGCAGTTATTCCCATGAGGGACAGCTACTCAATCAGCCCCAGCATTTT.

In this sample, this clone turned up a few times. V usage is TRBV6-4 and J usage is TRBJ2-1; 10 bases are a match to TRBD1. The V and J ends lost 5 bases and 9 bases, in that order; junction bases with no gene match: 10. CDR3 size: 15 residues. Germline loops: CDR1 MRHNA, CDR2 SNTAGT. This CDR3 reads CASSHSGDRGGEQFF. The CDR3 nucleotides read TGTGCCAGCAGTCATTCGGGGGACAGGGGTGGTGAGCAGTTCTTC.

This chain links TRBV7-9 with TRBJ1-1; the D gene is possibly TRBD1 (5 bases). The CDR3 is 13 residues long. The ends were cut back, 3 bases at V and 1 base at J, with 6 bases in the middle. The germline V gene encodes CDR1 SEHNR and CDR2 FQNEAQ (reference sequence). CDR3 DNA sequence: TGTGCCAGCAGCTTTCAGGGGAACACTGAAGCTTTCTTT. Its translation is CASSFQGNTEAFF.

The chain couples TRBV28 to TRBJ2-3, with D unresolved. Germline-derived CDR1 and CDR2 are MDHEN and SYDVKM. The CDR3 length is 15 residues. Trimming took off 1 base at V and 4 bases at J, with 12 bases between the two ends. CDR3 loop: CASSLYRTGADTQYF. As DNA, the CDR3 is TGTGCCAGCAGTTTATACCGTACTGGGGCAGATACGCAGTATTTT.

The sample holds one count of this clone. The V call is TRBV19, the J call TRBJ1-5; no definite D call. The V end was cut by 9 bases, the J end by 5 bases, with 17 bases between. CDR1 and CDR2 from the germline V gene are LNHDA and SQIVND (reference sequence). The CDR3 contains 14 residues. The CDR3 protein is CASRIGLKDQPQHF. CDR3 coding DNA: TGTGCCAGCAGAATTGGGTTGAAAGATCAGCCCCAGCATTTT.

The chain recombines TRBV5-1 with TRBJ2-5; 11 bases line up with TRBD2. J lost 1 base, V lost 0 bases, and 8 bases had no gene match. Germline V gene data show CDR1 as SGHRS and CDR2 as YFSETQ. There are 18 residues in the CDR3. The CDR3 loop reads CASSLGLAGMTIQETQYF. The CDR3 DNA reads TGCGCCAGCAGCTTGGGACTAGCGGGGATGACAATCCAAGAGACCCAGTACTTC.

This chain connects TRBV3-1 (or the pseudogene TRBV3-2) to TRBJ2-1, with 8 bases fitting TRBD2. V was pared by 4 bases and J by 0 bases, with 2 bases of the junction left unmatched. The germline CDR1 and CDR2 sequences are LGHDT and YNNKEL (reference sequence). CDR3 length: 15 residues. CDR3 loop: CASSRLAGSYNEQFF. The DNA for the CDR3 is TGTGCCAGCAGCCGGCTAGCGGGCTCCTACAATGAGCAGTTCTTC.

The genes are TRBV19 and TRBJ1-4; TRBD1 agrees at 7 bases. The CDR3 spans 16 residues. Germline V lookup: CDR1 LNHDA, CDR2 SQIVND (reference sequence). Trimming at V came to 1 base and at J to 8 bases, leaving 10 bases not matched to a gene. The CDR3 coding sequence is TGTGCCAGTAGTATAGGGGGGGCGACAGGGAGAGAAAAACTGTTTTTT. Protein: CASSIGGATGREKLFF. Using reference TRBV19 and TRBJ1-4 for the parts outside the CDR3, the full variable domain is DGGITQSPKYLFRKEGQNVTLSCEQNLNHDAMYWYRQDPGQGLRLIYYSQIVNDFQKGDIAEGYSVSREKKESFPLTVTSAQKNPTAFYLCASSIGGATGREKLFFGSGTQLSVL.

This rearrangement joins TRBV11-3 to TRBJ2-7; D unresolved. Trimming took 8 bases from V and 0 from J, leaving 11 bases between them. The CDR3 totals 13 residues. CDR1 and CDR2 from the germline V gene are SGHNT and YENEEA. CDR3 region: CASEWKSSYEQYF. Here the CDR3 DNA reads TGTGCCAGCGAGTGGAAGAGCTCCTACGAGCAGTACTTC.

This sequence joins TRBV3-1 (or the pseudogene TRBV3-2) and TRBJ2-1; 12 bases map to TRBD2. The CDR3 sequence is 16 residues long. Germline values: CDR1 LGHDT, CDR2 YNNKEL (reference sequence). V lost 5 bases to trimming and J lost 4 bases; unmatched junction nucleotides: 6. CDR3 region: CASSVRLAGAYNEQFF. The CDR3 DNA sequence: TGTGCCAGCAGCGTACGACTAGCGGGAGCTTACAATGAGCAGTTCTTC.